Each of the 23 T cell receptor beta chains below was sequenced from the same sample in a study of shared clonotypes between healthy human individuals. In the naive CD8 group, cells lacked CD45RO and were positively selected for CCR7, so terminally differentiated effector memory CD45RA+ cells were left out. Sequencing was performed with immunoSEQ multiplex PCR; in TCRdb, only in-frame clones are kept and a portion is missing. The data show hundreds of thousands of clones, 95% to 98% seen once. Sequencing used naive CD8+ T cells sorted from blood. Every receptor here comes from a man aged 25-45 years in good health.

To note about this clone: The sample contains more than one DNA sequence encoding this CDR3. The V and J genes are TRBV9 and TRBJ2-6; tentative D call: TRBD1 (6 bases). Germline loops: CDR1 SGDLS, CDR2 YYNGEE. This CDR3 has 15 residues. V lost 3 bases to trimming and J lost 1 base, with 8 bases between them. The CDR3 DNA reads TGTGCCAGCAGCGCGACAGGATCTGGGGCCAACGTCCTGACTTTC. Protein: CASSATGSGANVLTF.

This chain joins TRBV28 and TRBJ2-1; D possibly corresponds to TRBD1 (6 bases). This CDR3 contains 16 residues. The germline V gene has CDR1 MDHEN and CDR2 SYDVKM. Trimming cost V 6 bases and J 3 bases, with 18 bases left between them. CDR3 loop: CASSTSGELFYNEQFF. The CDR3 nucleotides read TGTGCCAGCAGCACATCAGGGGAGCTATTCTACAATGAGCAGTTCTTC.

The chain employs TRBV27 and TRBJ2-1, with 7 bases that match TRBD1. Trimming at V came to 9 bases and at J to 8 bases, leaving 4 bases not matched to a gene. The CDR3 consists of 11 residues. The V gene's germline CDR1 is MNHEY and CDR2 SMNVEV (reference sequence). The CDR3 here is CASGQVDEQFF. The CDR3 coding sequence is TGTGCCAGTGGACAGGTAGATGAGCAGTTCTTC.

The V and J genes are TRBV9 and TRBJ2-1, with 11 positions matching TRBD2. V dropped 4 bases and J dropped 5; count of bases not matched to a gene: 5. The CDR3 loop spans 15 amino acids. Germline V lookup: CDR1 SGDLS, CDR2 YYNGEE. The CDR3 region is CASSFGTSGNNEQFF. CDR3 nucleotide sequence: TGTGCCAGCAGCTTTGGGACTAGCGGAAACAATGAGCAGTTCTTC. Supplemented by reference TRBV9 and TRBJ2-1, the full variable domain reads DSGVTQTPKHLITATGQRVTLRCSPRSGDLSVYWYQQSLDQGLQFLIQYYNGEERAKGNILERFSAQQFPDLHSELNLSSLELGDSALYFCASSFGTSGNNEQFFGPGTRLTVL.

The chain carries TRBV13 and TRBJ2-7; 10 nucleotides line up with TRBD2. Looked up from germline, CDR1 is PRHDT and CDR2 is FYEKMQ (reference sequence). Losses at the gene ends were 3 bases for V and 4 bases for J; bases not matched to a gene: 6. The CDR3 spans 15 residues. CDR3 residues: CASSFSTSGIYEQYF. Written as DNA, the CDR3 is TGTGCCAGCAGCTTTAGCACTAGCGGGATTTACGAGCAGTACTTC. The full variable domain, completed using reference TRBV13 and TRBJ2-7, is AAGVIQSPRHLIKEKRETATLKCYPIPRHDTVYWYQQGPGQDPQFLISFYEKMQSDKGSIPDRFSAQQFSDYHSELNMSSLELGDSALYFCASSFSTSGIYEQYFGPGTRLTVT.

The J gene is TRBJ2-3, the V gene TRBV18, with D perhaps matching TRBD2 (5 bases). Germline V gives CDR1 KGHSH, CDR2 LQKENI. Trimming cost V 4 bases and J 2 bases, with 7 bases left between them. This CDR3 has 13 residues. CDR3 amino acids: CASSQEATDTQYF. The CDR3 DNA follows: TGTGCCAGCTCACAGGAGGCCACAGATACGCAGTATTTT.

As regards this clone: An end of the junction does not agree with germline; a read error may underlie this. The V gene is TRBV7-7, the J gene TRBJ2-2; 13 positions agree with TRBD2. This CDR3 has 16 residues. Per the germline V gene, CDR1 is SSHAT and CDR2 is FNYEAQ (reference sequence). CDR3 protein: CASSPRTSGSPGELFF. In nucleotides, the CDR3 is TGTGCTAGCAGCCCCCGGACTAGCGGGAGTCCCGGGGAGCTGTTTTTT.

The chain couples TRBV9 to TRBJ2-1, with 7 bases identical to TRBD2. This CDR3 is built from 19 residues. Germline V lookup: CDR1 SGDLS, CDR2 YYNGEE. V shed 0 bases, J shed 7 bases, and the junction held 19 bases outside the gene matches. CDR3 sequence reads: CASSVDPGTMAGGVNEQFF. The CDR3 DNA reads as TGTGCCAGCAGCGTAGACCCCGGGACTATGGCCGGGGGTGTGAATGAGCAGTTCTTC.

J is TRBJ2-1 and V is TRBV5-1; TRBD1 matches 8 bases. The CDR3 is 12 amino acids. After removal of 3 bases from V and 10 bases from J, the junction contained 3 bases not matched to a gene. CDR1 SGHRS and CDR2 YFSETQ come from the germline V gene. In DNA form, the CDR3 reads TGCGCCAGCAGCTGGACAGGGCCGGAGCAGTTCTTC. This codes for CASSWTGPEQFF.

The V call is TRBV15, the J call TRBJ1-2; D unclear. The V end was cut by 0 bases, the J end by 5 bases, with 16 bases between. This CDR3 has 16 amino acids. Germline V gene sequence: CDR1 LNHNV, CDR2 YYDKDF (reference sequence). The CDR3 DNA reads as TGTGCCACCAGCAGAGATTTAGAGGGTGAATGGTATGGCTACACCTTC. Residues: CATSRDLEGEWYGYTF.

The chain recombines TRBV6-5 with TRBJ2-1; possibly TRBD2 for D (6 bases). Germline V CDR1 and CDR2: MNHEY, SVGAGI. This CDR3 comprises 13 residues. Trimming removed 5 bases from V and 6 bases from J, with 11 bases in between. CDR3 residues: CASSNLAFNEQFF. CDR3 sequence (DNA): TGTGCCAGCAGTAATCTAGCGTTCAATGAGCAGTTCTTC.

This chain uses TRBV5-1 with TRBJ2-7; 7 bases agree with TRBD2. Germline V gene data show CDR1 as SGHRS and CDR2 as YFSETQ. The V segment lost 0 bases and the J segment 2 bases; nucleotides outside the gene matches: 5. The CDR3 consists of 15 residues. For the CDR3, the DNA is TGCGCCAGCAGCTTGGTAGTGGGAGGGGCCTACGAGCAGTACTTC. Its protein product is CASSLVVGGAYEQYF.

This chain uses TRBV7-9 with TRBJ2-1; D is possibly TRBD1 (6 bases). Trimming cost V 6 bases and J 5 bases, with 8 bases left between them. The CDR3 runs to 12 residues. Germline V gives CDR1 SEHNR, CDR2 FQNEAQ (reference sequence). As DNA, the CDR3 is TGTGCCAGCAGAACAGGGAACAATGAGCAGTTCTTC. Protein product: CASRTGNNEQFF.

The chain carries TRBV28 and TRBJ2-2; D remains unclear. Between the trimmed V and J ends, which lost 5 bases and 2 bases, there was a span of 6 bases. CDR1 MDHEN and CDR2 SYDVKM come from the germline V gene. The CDR3 runs to 13 residues. CDR3 loop: CASSLQNTGELFF. CDR3 DNA sequence: TGTGCCAGCAGTCTCCAAAACACCGGGGAGCTGTTTTTT.

The CDR3 DNA reads as TGTGCCAGCAGTTATAGCGGACAAGAGACCCAGTACTTC. It specifies CASSYSGQETQYF. The chain employs TRBV27 and TRBJ2-5; a weak D match, TRBD2 (6 bases). Germline V CDR1 and CDR2: MNHEY, SMNVEV (reference sequence). The CDR3 has 13 residues. The V end lost 4 bases, the J end lost 2 bases, and 8 bases lay between the germline ends.

The rearrangement joins TRBV10-3 to TRBJ2-1; D is undetermined. Germline V CDR1 and CDR2: ENHRY, SYGVKD. V lost 0 bases and J 5 bases, leaving 20 bases between the germline ends. The CDR3 has 18 amino acids. Here the CDR3 reads CAISESTGSLGQDNEQFF. CDR3 nucleotide sequence: TGTGCCATCAGTGAGTCGACGGGTTCTCTTGGGCAGGACAATGAGCAGTTCTTC.

This clone was detected once. The CDR3 sequence is CASRPYRELNYGYTF. The CDR3 nucleotides read TGTGCCAGCAGGCCTTACAGGGAGCTGAACTATGGCTACACCTTC. The chain couples TRBV2 to TRBJ1-2; possible D gene TRBD1, 6 bases. Trimming shortened V by 6 bases and J by 2 bases, and 16 bases separated the two germline ends. The CDR3 consists of 15 residues. Germline CDR1 and CDR2: SNHLY and FYNNEI.

This clone appeared once. J is TRBJ2-7 and V is TRBV29-1, with 10 bases lining up with TRBD1. The CDR3 is 15 residues long. Germline V gene data show CDR1 as SQVTM and CDR2 as ANQGSEA. V lost 3 bases, J lost 6 bases, and 11 bases stayed unmatched. The chain's CDR3 is CSVDRTGGLLAEQYF. Written as DNA, the CDR3 is TGCAGCGTTGATAGGACAGGGGGGCTTTTGGCCGAGCAGTACTTC.

V is TRBV7-9 and J is TRBJ1-1; 7 bases are shared with TRBD1. With 6 bases clipped from V and 6 bases from J, the junction kept 10 bases outside the gene matches. There are 14 residues in the CDR3. From germline, CDR1 is SEHNR and CDR2 FQNEAQ (reference sequence). CDR3 sequence (DNA): TGTGCCAGCAGTTATTCGACAGGGAAGGCTGAAGCTTTCTTT. This sequence encodes CASSYSTGKAEAFF.

The CDR3 here is CASRGGSCLFGNQPQHF. The CDR3 DNA reads TGTGCCAGCAGGGGAGGTTCATGCCTCTTTGGCAATCAGCCCCAGCATTTT. V is TRBV21-1 and J is TRBJ1-5. TRBV21-1 is a listed pseudogene. The CDR3 runs to 17 residues.

Comment on this clone: Other nucleotide sequences from this sample produce the same CDR3. The chain carries TRBV7-9 and TRBJ1-1, with TRBD1 matching 10 bases. CDR3 size: 14 residues. Germline V lookup: CDR1 SEHNR, CDR2 FQNEAQ (reference sequence). The V gene end was trimmed by 5 bases and the J gene end by 5 bases; junction bases not matched to a gene: 5. The CDR3: CASSPDRGSTEAFF. The CDR3 DNA reads as TGTGCCAGCAGCCCGGACAGGGGGAGTACTGAAGCTTTCTTT. Complete variable domain (other parts from reference TRBV7-9 and TRBJ1-1): DTGVSQNPRHKITKRGQNVTFRCDPISEHNRLYWYRQTLGQGPEFLTYFQNEAQLEKSRLLSDRFSAERPKGSFSTLEIQRTEQGDSAMYLCASSPDRGSTEAFFGQGTRLTVV.

As to this clone: The same CDR3 also results from other DNA sequences found in this sample. V usage is TRBV6-1 and J usage is TRBJ2-7, with D unclear. CDR3 length: 13 residues. Germline V CDR1 and CDR2: MNHNS, SASEGT. V gave up 1 base and J gave up 0 bases, with 4 bases separating them. The CDR3 DNA follows: TGTGCCAGCAGTGAAGTTTCCTCCTACGAGCAGTACTTC. Its protein is CASSEVSSYEQYF.

The V gene is TRBV9, the J gene TRBJ1-2; 7 positions match TRBD1. The germline V gene has CDR1 SGDLS and CDR2 YYNGEE. This CDR3 is built from 12 residues. Unmatched junction bases numbered 2, after V lost 3 bases and J lost 6 bases. As DNA, the CDR3 is TGTGCCAGCAGCGCGGGACAGCATGGCTACACCTTC. It translates to CASSAGQHGYTF.